The 25 T cell receptor beta chains reported below all come from one sample, sequenced in a study of T-cell memory formation after mild COVID-19. TCRdb re-called the 5' RACE reads with MiXCR, one entry per CDR3 protein. The sample has roughly 300,000 distinct CDR3 sequences; roughly an eighth are singletons. The sequenced sample consisted of PBMCs or a T cell subset sorted from them (not recorded which). The receptors come from a man younger than 35 who had mild COVID-19 (a few samples of this study predate the infection). Cell type and time point are not known.

This clonotype occurred many times. The chain links TRBV7-9 to TRBJ2-7; D is perhaps TRBD1 or TRBD2 (5 bases each). CDR1 and CDR2 from the germline V gene are SEHNR and FQNEAQ (reference sequence). Trimming removed 5 bases from V and 6 bases from J, with 17 bases in between. The length of the CDR3 is 14 residues. DNA of the CDR3: TGTGCCAGCAGCACCGGGACCAAAAGCAGCGAGCAGTACTTC. It is translated as CASSTGTKSSEQYF.

In DNA, the CDR3 is TGCAGTGCTACCCGGGACAGGGGCTACGAGCAGTACTTC. Translating it yields CSATRDRGYEQYF. V and J are TRBV20-1 and TRBJ2-7; 10 nucleotides align to TRBD1. This CDR3 contains 13 residues. Germline loops: CDR1 DFQATT, CDR2 SNEGSKA (reference sequence). Unmatched junction bases numbered 3, after V lost 4 bases and J lost 3 bases.

This clonotype showed up just a few times. The chain uses TRBV4-1 and TRBJ2-7; the D gene is possibly TRBD1 (6 bases). CDR1 is MGHRA and CDR2 is YSYEKL in the germline V gene. The CDR3 runs to 14 residues. Between the trimmed V and J ends, which lost 4 bases and 0 bases, there was a span of 10 bases. In nucleotides, the CDR3 is TGCGCCAGCAGCCTACAGGGAATCTCCTACGAGCAGTACTTC. It is translated as CASSLQGISYEQYF.

The sample holds many counts of this clonotype. This chain uses TRBV6-1 with TRBJ2-1; D may be TRBD2 (5 bases). The CDR3 loop spans 14 amino acids. Deletions cut 3 bases from V and 8 bases from J, with 14 bases between. Germline CDR1 reads MNHNS; CDR2 reads SASEGT. The chain's CDR3 is CASSDFGPRDEQFF. Written as DNA, the CDR3 is TGTGCCAGCAGTGATTTCGGGCCGAGGGATGAGCAGTTCTTC.

This rearrangement joins TRBV4-1 to TRBJ2-3; TRBD2 aligns across 9 bases. The CDR3 has 15 residues. Germline loops: CDR1 MGHRA, CDR2 YSYEKL. The V segment lost 3 bases and the J segment 1 base; nucleotides outside the gene matches: 2. The CDR3 loop reads CASSHGGGGTDTQYF. CDR3 sequence (DNA): TGCGCCAGCAGCCACGGCGGGGGGGGCACAGATACGCAGTATTTT.

This clonotype has a count of ten or more. This chain connects TRBV5-1 to TRBJ2-2; D gene unclear. The CDR3 has 15 residues. Trimming took 0 bases from V and 1 from J, leaving 7 bases between them. From germline, CDR1 is SGHRS and CDR2 YFSETQ. The CDR3 sequence is CASSLATVNTGELFF. The CDR3 nucleotides read TGCGCCAGCAGCTTGGCTACAGTGAACACCGGGGAGCTGTTTTTT.

This rearrangement joins TRBV5-1 to TRBJ2-5, with 10 positions matching TRBD2. This CDR3 is 16 amino acids long. Germline values: CDR1 SGHRS, CDR2 YFSETQ. The junction had 10 bases not matched to a gene; V was cut back by 2 bases and J by 6 bases. The CDR3: CASSLGLAGAEKTQYF. CDR3 coding DNA: TGCGCCAGCAGCTTAGGGCTAGCGGGGGCCGAAAAGACCCAGTACTTC. Full variable domain (missing parts from reference TRBV5-1 and TRBJ2-5): KAGVTQTPRYLIKTRGQQVTLSCSPISGHRSVSWYQQTPGQGLQFLFEYFSETQRNKGNFPGRFSGRQFSNSRSEMNVSTLELGDSALYLCASSLGLAGAEKTQYFGPGTRLLVL.

This clonotype has more than one count but fewer than ten. The chain has TRBV4-3 and TRBJ1-1, with no clear D. CDR3 length equals 16 residues. Trimming took 0 bases from V and 4 from J, leaving 15 bases between them. Germline values: CDR1 LGHNA, CDR2 YSLEER. The CDR3 is CASSQEGGHPSTEAFF. The CDR3, as DNA: TGCGCCAGCAGCCAAGAAGGTGGGCACCCAAGCACTGAAGCTTTCTTT.

This sequence joins TRBV3-1 and TRBJ2-3, with unresolved D. In germline, CDR1 is LGHDT, CDR2 YNNKEL (reference sequence). Trimming left V 0 bases short and J 5 bases short, with 12 bases between. CDR3 length: 15 residues. The DNA of the CDR3 is TGTGCCAGCAGCCAAGACCGAATTACCCGAGATACGCAGTATTTT. Translating it yields CASSQDRITRDTQYF.

This clonotype was observed a few times. V is TRBV4-3 and J is TRBJ2-2, with 13 bases lining up with TRBD2. The germline V gene has CDR1 LGHNA and CDR2 YSLEER. The CDR3 has 17 amino acids. V dropped 5 bases and J dropped 2; count of bases not matched to a gene: 5. The CDR3: CASSDLGLAGNTGELFF. CDR3 nucleotide sequence: TGCGCCAGCAGCGATTTGGGACTAGCGGGAAACACCGGGGAGCTGTTTTTT.

V and J are TRBV19 and TRBJ2-7; 7 positions agree with TRBD2. Per germline, CDR1 LNHDA and CDR2 SQIVND (reference sequence). After removal of 8 bases from V and 3 bases from J, the junction contained 7 bases not matched to a gene. The CDR3 is 13 amino acids. The CDR3 nucleotides read TGTGCCAGTGGGGAGGGGCCCAGCTACGAGCAGTACTTC. Translating it yields CASGEGPSYEQYF.

This clonotype was seen a handful of times. The chain couples TRBV18 to TRBJ1-5, with D possibly being TRBD1 (5 bases). Germline loops: CDR1 KGHSH, CDR2 LQKENI. The length of the CDR3 is 17 residues. Trimming pared 3 bases from V and 3 bases from J, leaving 18 bases between. CDR3 nucleotide sequence: TGTGCCAGCTCACCCCAAGGTGGGGGAAAGGCCAATCAGCCCCAGCATTTT. Its translation: CASSPQGGGKANQPQHF.

The chain employs TRBV9 and TRBJ2-5, with 11 bases aligning to TRBD2. This CDR3 contains 18 residues. V trimming: 0 bases; J trimming: 4 bases; junction bases outside the gene matches: 11. Germline CDR1 reads SGDLS; CDR2 reads YYNGEE. CDR3 bases: TGTGCCAGCAGCGTAGCTTCTCTAGCGGGGGGCCTCGGAGAGACCCAGTACTTC. This sequence encodes CASSVASLAGGLGETQYF.

The chain links TRBV20-1 to TRBJ2-7; possibly TRBD2 for D (5 bases). The CDR3 is 11 amino acids. CDR1 and CDR2 from the germline V gene are DFQATT and SNEGSKA (reference sequence). V was shortened by 6 bases and J by 3 bases, with 9 bases between the two germline ends. The CDR3 sequence: CSARDDYEQYV. DNA for the CDR3: TGCAGTGCCCGGGATGACTACGAGCAGTACGTC.

Here the CDR3 reads CSARRAGAYEQYF. CDR3 DNA sequence: TGCAGTGCTAGACGAGCGGGGGCCTACGAGCAGTACTTC. The V gene is TRBV20-1, the J gene TRBJ2-7, with 8 bases that match TRBD2. This CDR3 is built from 13 residues. Germline loops: CDR1 DFQATT, CDR2 SNEGSKA (reference sequence). V gave up 2 bases and J gave up 2 bases; unmatched junction bases: 2.

J is TRBJ2-1 and V is TRBV19; a possible D gene is TRBD1 (6 bases). Germline loops: CDR1 LNHDA, CDR2 SQIVND (reference sequence). The V and J ends lost 7 bases and 6 bases respectively, with 19 bases between them. This CDR3 contains 15 residues. The CDR3 loop reads CASIETGITGNEQFF. The DNA of the CDR3 is TGTGCCAGTATAGAGACAGGCATCACCGGCAATGAGCAGTTCTTC.

This clonotype was counted between two and nine times. The gene calls are TRBV19 and TRBJ2-7; 8 bases are shared with TRBD1. Unmatched junction bases numbered 11, after V lost 9 bases and J lost 7 bases. This CDR3 contains 13 residues. From germline, CDR1 is LNHDA and CDR2 SQIVND (reference sequence). As DNA, the CDR3 is TGTGCCAGCGGCAGGGGGCTCTCGCGTGAGCAGTACTTC. Amino acids: CASGRGLSREQYF.

Note on this clonotype: Given a much more abundant clone one base away, this may be a read error. The genes are TRBV7-2 and TRBJ1-1; D not resolved. The CDR3 has 14 amino acids. The V end lost 1 base, the J end lost 1 base, and 7 bases lay between the germline ends. Germline loops: CDR1 SGHTA, CDR2 FQGNSA. CDR3 DNA: TGTGCCAGCAGCTTAGGACGGCCGAACACTGAAGCTTTCTTT. This gives the protein CASSLGRPNTEAFF.

This clonotype was detected ten times or more. This sequence joins TRBV6-5 and TRBJ2-2; 8 bases are a match to TRBD2. Germline V gene lookup returns CDR1 MNHEY and CDR2 SVGAGI. The CDR3 is made up of 16 amino acids. V dropped 5 bases and J dropped 0; count of bases not matched to a gene: 5. The CDR3 bases are TGTGCCAGCAGTCGAGCGGGGGCCACGAACACCGGGGAGCTGTTTTTT. It translates to CASSRAGATNTGELFF.

CDR3 in amino acids: CASSFSREGLIYF. The CDR3 region has the DNA TGTGCCAGCAGCTTTAGTCGGGAGGGACTCATATATTTT. The genes are TRBV7-2 and TRBJ1-3; D perhaps matches TRBD1 (5 bases). The germline gives CDR1 SGHTA, CDR2 FQGNSA. V was pared by 3 bases and J by 12 bases, with 15 bases between. The CDR3 has 13 residues.

This clonotype was seen a few times. As DNA, the CDR3 is TGTGCCACCGGGGACCTTAGCTCCTACAATGAGCAGTTCTTC. Its translation is CATGDLSSYNEQFF. V is TRBV6-6 and J is TRBJ2-1, with D perhaps matching TRBD1 or TRBD2 (5 bases each). CDR3 size: 14 residues. Looked up from germline, CDR1 is MNHNY and CDR2 is SVGAGI (reference sequence). Trimming removed 10 bases at V and 0 bases at J, with 13 bases between.

The gene calls are TRBV6-6 and TRBJ1-2, with a weak D call TRBD1 (5 bases). CDR1 and CDR2 (germline): MNHNY, SVGAGI (reference sequence). The V end lost 6 bases, the J end lost 6 bases, and 14 bases lay between the germline ends. CDR3 size: 13 residues. The CDR3 region has the DNA TGTGCCAGCAGCTCTCGTGGGGGAGATGGCTACACCTTC. The encoded protein is CASSSRGGDGYTF.

The chain uses TRBV29-1 and TRBJ1-2; TRBD1 matches 7 bases. With 4 bases clipped from V and 8 bases from J, the junction kept 7 bases outside the gene matches. Germline V lookup: CDR1 SQVTM, CDR2 ANQGSEA. CDR3 length: 12 residues. CDR3 sequence (DNA): TGCAGCGTTGGAGGGGGCGAAGGGGGCTACACCTTC. Its translation is CSVGGGEGGYTF.

This clonotype was detected only a few times. The genes are TRBV12-3 or TRBV12-4 and TRBJ2-7; possible D gene TRBD1, 6 bases. The CDR3 extends over 14 amino acids. V shed 2 bases and J shed 3 bases, with 11 bases lying between them. CDR3 DNA sequence: TGTGCCAGCAGTTTAAGGGGGAAGTTCTACGAGCAGTACTTC. Translation gives CASSLRGKFYEQYF.

The V and J genes are TRBV4-1 and TRBJ2-1; tentatively, D is TRBD1 or TRBD2 (5 bases each). The CDR3 length is 15 residues. Germline V gene lookup returns CDR1 MGHRA and CDR2 YSYEKL. Trimming pared 1 base from V and 6 bases from J, leaving 13 bases between. The CDR3, as DNA: TGCGCCAGCAGCCAAGCCTGGGGGACGAGCAATGAGCAGTTCTTC. Translation: CASSQAWGTSNEQFF.